This entry lists 14 T cell receptor beta chains sequenced from one sample in a study of radiation and T cells in renal cell carcinoma. Produced via immunoSEQ multiplex PCR; TCRdb's table is partial and in-frame only. The repertoire consists of 130,000 to 150,000 clones, with approximately 86% occurring once and the leading ten covering about a sixth. Time point noted: blood 4 weeks post-SBRT, at nephrectomy. Treatment meaning: 15 Gy SBRT to primary tumor, nephrectomy 4 weeks later. The starting material was blood, obtained from a patient whose treatment included radiotherapy and nephrectomy. The receptors shown here come from a woman aged 50 to 60 with renal cell carcinoma.

V gene TRBV28 combines with J gene TRBJ1-1; possibly TRBD1 for D (5 bases). The CDR3 consists of 16 residues. Germline V gene data show CDR1 as MDHEN and CDR2 as SYDVKM. The ends were cut back, 2 bases at V and 0 bases at J, with 13 bases in the middle. For the CDR3, the DNA is TGTGCCAGCAGTTTAGGGGGGGGTGGAATGAACACTGAAGCTTTCTTT. This sequence encodes CASSLGGGGMNTEAFF.

This rearrangement joins TRBV6-5 to TRBJ2-7, with D perhaps matching TRBD1 (6 bases). Germline V gives CDR1 MNHEY, CDR2 SVGAGI. The CDR3 extends over 14 amino acids. The germline V and J ends were trimmed by 5 bases and 3 bases, with 14 bases remaining between them. The chain's CDR3 is CASSPYTGNYEQYF. The CDR3 nucleotides are TGTGCCAGCAGTCCCTATACAGGGAACTACGAGCAGTACTTC.

The gene calls are TRBV6-5 and TRBJ1-4, with D maybe TRBD1 (6 bases). The germline V gene encodes CDR1 MNHEY and CDR2 SVGAGI. This CDR3 has 15 residues. Trimming cost V 6 bases and J 1 base, with 12 bases left between them. DNA of the CDR3: TGTGCCAGCAGCCTCCAGGGGCAAACTAATGAAAAACTGTTTTTT. Amino acid sequence: CASSLQGQTNEKLFF.

This chain links TRBV4-3 with TRBJ1-2; D uncertain. The CDR3 sequence is 16 residues long. Trimming pared 4 bases from V and 4 bases from J, leaving 19 bases between. The germline V gene encodes CDR1 LGHNA and CDR2 YSLEER. This CDR3 reads CASSLDVRADRYGYTF. The CDR3 coding sequence is TGCGCCAGCAGCCTAGATGTTAGGGCAGATCGCTATGGCTACACCTTC.

This chain connects TRBV5-4 to TRBJ1-5; a weak D match, TRBD1 (6 bases). The length of the CDR3 is 14 residues. With 1 base removed from V and 12 bases from J, the gap between germline ends came to 17 bases. Germline V gene data show CDR1 as SGHNT and CDR2 as YYREEE (reference sequence). CDR3 sequence: CASSLTGRYVGQHF. The CDR3 DNA sequence: TGTGCCAGCAGCTTGACAGGGCGCTATGTCGGCCAGCATTTT.

The rearrangement uses TRBV6-6 and TRBJ1-1, with D possibly matching TRBD1 (5 bases). Deletions cut 0 bases from V and 4 bases from J, with 12 bases between. Germline CDR1 MNHNY, CDR2 SVGAGI (reference sequence). The CDR3 covers 15 residues. The CDR3 DNA sequence: TGTGCCAGCAGTTACTCGATTGGGGGGTTCACTGAAGCTTTCTTT. Translated: CASSYSIGGFTEAFF.

The genes are TRBV19 and TRBJ2-7, with a possible D match to TRBD1 (6 bases). Germline values: CDR1 LNHDA, CDR2 SQIVND (reference sequence). The V end lost 7 bases, the J end lost 2 bases, and 21 bases lay between the germline ends. This CDR3 comprises 16 residues. DNA for the CDR3: TGTGCCAGTACCCCCCCCACAGGGTCGGTTACCTACGAGCAGTACTTC. Its translation: CASTPPTGSVTYEQYF.

The chain recombines TRBV19 with TRBJ2-3; a possible D gene is TRBD1 (5 bases). This CDR3 has 11 amino acids. Germline V gene lookup returns CDR1 LNHDA and CDR2 SQIVND (reference sequence). V was cut by 7 bases and J by 5 bases, with 7 bases left in between. The DNA for the CDR3 is TGTGCCAGTACCCAGGGAGATACGCAGTATTTT. This translates into CASTQGDTQYF.

V gene TRBV5-1 combines with J gene TRBJ1-4; TRBD1 matches 8 bases. The CDR3 covers 17 residues. Germline CDR1 is SGHRS and CDR2 is YFSETQ. V gave up 4 bases and J gave up 0 bases; unmatched junction bases: 8. DNA for the CDR3: TGCGCCAGCAGCATTACCGGGACAGGTACAACTAATGAAAAACTGTTTTTT. It encodes CASSITGTGTTNEKLFF.

V and J are TRBV9 and TRBJ2-7, with a possible D match to TRBD1 (6 bases). V was shortened by 5 bases and J by 2 bases, with 26 bases between the two germline ends. The germline gives CDR1 SGDLS, CDR2 YYNGEE. The CDR3 has 18 amino acids. The CDR3 here is CASRAVWRFGGEPYEQYF. The CDR3 coding sequence is TGTGCCAGCAGAGCGGTTTGGAGGTTTGGGGGCGAGCCCTACGAGCAGTACTTC.

The rearrangement joins TRBV4-3 to TRBJ2-2; possible D gene TRBD2, 6 bases. V was trimmed by 8 bases and J by 3 bases, leaving 13 bases between them. CDR1 LGHNA and CDR2 YSLEER come from the germline V gene. This CDR3 has 14 residues. The chain's CDR3 is CASRAGDYTGELFF. The CDR3 bases are TGCGCCAGCCGTGCTGGGGACTACACCGGGGAGCTGTTTTTT.

This chain links TRBV30 with TRBJ1-5; unclear D gene. Germline CDR1 is GTSNPN and CDR2 is SVGIG (reference sequence). The V gene lost 0 bases and the J gene lost 3 bases, with 3 bases spanning the gap. This CDR3 contains 12 residues. Here the CDR3 reads CAWSVDNQPQHF. The DNA of the CDR3 is TGTGCCTGGAGTGTAGACAATCAGCCCCAGCATTTT.

This chain connects TRBV5-1 to TRBJ2-7; TRBD2 matches at 10 bases. Germline V gene sequence: CDR1 SGHRS, CDR2 YFSETQ. The CDR3 is made up of 15 amino acids. The ends lost 3 bases at V and 3 bases at J; junction bases unmatched: 6. CDR3 sequence reads: CASSWASGSGYEQYF. The CDR3 nucleotides read TGCGCCAGCAGCTGGGCTAGCGGGAGTGGCTACGAGCAGTACTTC.

The chain employs TRBV9 and TRBJ2-7; TRBD2 matches at 8 bases. V lost 4 bases, J lost 4 bases, and 7 bases stayed unmatched. The CDR3 has 14 amino acids. Germline V gene data show CDR1 as SGDLS and CDR2 as YYNGEE. CDR3 sequence reads: CASSTGTSFYEQYF. The CDR3 bases are TGTGCCAGCAGCACCGGGACTAGTTTTTACGAGCAGTACTTC. Using reference TRBV9 and TRBJ2-7 for the parts outside the CDR3, the full variable domain is DSGVTQTPKHLITATGQRVTLRCSPRSGDLSVYWYQQSLDQGLQFLIQYYNGEERAKGNILERFSAQQFPDLHSELNLSSLELGDSALYFCASSTGTSFYEQYFGPGTRLTVT.